These 14 T cell receptor beta chains came from one sample sequenced in a study of CD8 T cells in Susac syndrome. Roughly 0.45 to 1 ug RNA was reverse transcribed with random hexamers. TCRdb independently ran MiXCR on the immunoSEQ multiplex PCR reads; one entry per CDR3 protein. The table records about 85,000 distinct CDR3 sequences, just under 95% of them present only once. Material for sequencing was CD8+ T cells from PBMCs. These receptors originate from a human donor with Susac syndrome.

The V and J genes are TRBV7-2 and TRBJ1-5; the D is unclear. Trimming removed 7 bases at V and 0 bases at J, with 4 bases between. Per the germline V gene, CDR1 is SGHTA and CDR2 is FQGNSA. CDR3 length equals 12 residues. The CDR3 protein is CASTVSNQPQHF. DNA of the CDR3: TGTGCCAGCACGGTTAGCAATCAGCCCCAGCATTTT. The full variable domain, in which reference TRBV7-2 and TRBJ1-5 provide the parts outside the CDR3, is GAGVSQSPSNKVTEKGKDVELRCDPISGHTALYWYRQSLGQGLEFLIYFQGNSAPDKSGLPSDRFSAERTGGSVSTLTIQRTQQEDSAVYLCASTVSNQPQHFGDGTRLSIL.

V usage is TRBV20-1 and J usage is TRBJ1-1; 10 nucleotides match TRBD1. The CDR3 is made up of 11 amino acids. The V gene end was trimmed by 5 bases and the J gene end by 8 bases; junction bases not matched to a gene: 2. Germline CDR1 is DFQATT and CDR2 is SNEGSKA (reference sequence). CDR3 amino acids: CSAPDRGEAFF. The CDR3 region has the DNA TGCAGTGCTCCGGACAGGGGGGAAGCTTTCTTT.

The gene calls are TRBV10-3 and TRBJ2-7, with TRBD1 as a possible D gene (6 bases). V lost 4 bases and J 5 bases, leaving 12 bases between the germline ends. The germline gives CDR1 ENHRY, CDR2 SYGVKD. This CDR3 has 13 residues. The CDR3 region has the DNA TGTGCCATCAGTGGGGGGCGTAGCCACGAGCAGTACTTC. Its protein product is CAISGGRSHEQYF.

J is TRBJ2-1 and V is TRBV4-1; D gene uncertain. The CDR3 runs to 12 residues. V dropped 1 base and J dropped 6 bases, with 4 bases sitting between them. From germline, CDR1 is MGHRA and CDR2 YSYEKL. CDR3 protein: CASSQGSNEQFF. The CDR3 DNA reads as TGCGCCAGCAGCCAAGGCTCCAATGAGCAGTTCTTC.

J is TRBJ2-7 and V is TRBV20-1; D is possibly TRBD1 (6 bases). The CDR3 is 14 amino acids. Germline V gene sequence: CDR1 DFQATT, CDR2 SNEGSKA (reference sequence). V lost 4 bases to trimming and J lost 2 bases, with 15 bases between them. CDR3 coding DNA: TGCAGTGCTACGGGGCCAGGGGCTCCCTACGAGCAGTACTTC. Protein: CSATGPGAPYEQYF.

The V gene is TRBV13, the J gene TRBJ1-2; no reliable D call. Trimming left V 5 bases short and J 3 bases short, with 10 bases between. CDR1 is PRHDT and CDR2 is FYEKMQ in the germline V gene (reference sequence). The length of the CDR3 is 13 residues. Written as DNA, the CDR3 is TGTGCCAGCAGCGAAGTACTTGACTATGGCTACACCTTC. It specifies CASSEVLDYGYTF.

The chain couples TRBV24-1 to TRBJ2-1; D is possibly TRBD1 (5 bases). Germline CDR1 reads KGHDR; CDR2 reads SFDVKD. Trimming pared 4 bases from V and 8 bases from J, leaving 14 bases between. The CDR3 contains 14 residues. The CDR3 reads CATSEGRVDDEQFF. Here the CDR3 DNA reads TGTGCCACCAGTGAGGGCAGGGTTGACGATGAGCAGTTCTTC.

The V call is TRBV4-1, the J call TRBJ1-1; weak D call: TRBD1 (5 bases). Germline CDR1 and CDR2: MGHRA and YSYEKL. Between the trimmed V and J ends, which lost 4 bases and 5 bases, there was a span of 17 bases. The CDR3 extends over 15 amino acids. CDR3 sequence (DNA): TGCGCCAGCAGCCCCCGGACAAGTTTGCGAACTGAAGCTTTCTTT. Its translation: CASSPRTSLRTEAFF.

A single count supports this clonotype. The CDR3 loop reads CSAHNFLENTEAFF. DNA of the CDR3: TGCAGCGCTCATAACTTCTTGGAGAACACTGAAGCTTTCTTT. The V and J genes are TRBV29-1 and TRBJ1-1; no definite D call. V was cut by 7 bases and J by 1 base, with 16 bases left in between. The CDR3 is 14 amino acids. CDR1 is SQVTM, CDR2 ANQGSEA, per germline. The complete variable domain, with remaining parts taken from reference TRBV29-1 and TRBJ1-1, reads SAVISQKPSRDICQRGTSLTIQCQVDSQVTMMFWYRQQPGQSLTLIATANQGSEATYESGFVIDKFPISRPNLTFSTLTVSNMSPEDSSIYLCSAHNFLENTEAFFGQGTRLTVV.

The chain uses TRBV12-3 or TRBV12-4 and TRBJ2-3, with D possibly being TRBD1 (5 bases). Trimming took 2 bases from V and 0 from J, leaving 6 bases between them. CDR3 length equals 14 residues. The CDR3 reads CASSLRTSTDTQYF. The DNA for the CDR3 is TGTGCCAGCAGTTTAAGGACAAGCACAGATACGCAGTATTTT.

The CDR3 spells CAVYGREPYNEQFF. DNA for the CDR3: TGTGCCGTCTATGGCCGGGAGCCATACAATGAGCAGTTCTTC. The genes are TRBV7-9 and TRBJ2-1; possible D gene TRBD2, 6 bases. The CDR3 spans 14 residues. Looked up from germline, CDR1 is SEHNR and CDR2 is FQNEAQ (reference sequence). The V end lost 11 bases, the J end lost 4 bases, and 18 bases lay between the germline ends.

This chain joins TRBV30 and TRBJ2-3, with a possible D match to TRBD2 (5 bases). The germline V and J ends were trimmed by 5 bases and 1 base, with 13 bases remaining between them. CDR3 length equals 14 residues. In germline, CDR1 is GTSNPN, CDR2 SVGIG (reference sequence). The CDR3 here is CAWGSGVGTDTQYF. DNA for the CDR3: TGTGCCTGGGGAAGCGGAGTTGGCACAGATACGCAGTATTTT.

V and J are TRBV28 and TRBJ2-3; possible D gene TRBD2, 6 bases. From germline, CDR1 is MDHEN and CDR2 SYDVKM. Trimming took off 7 bases at V and 3 bases at J, with 14 bases between the two ends. The CDR3 contains 14 residues. The DNA for the CDR3 is TGTGCCAGCAATCGCGGGGCTGCAACAGATACGCAGTATTTT. It is translated as CASNRGAATDTQYF.

The chain links TRBV29-1 to TRBJ2-7; 9 bases align to TRBD1. The CDR3 has 13 amino acids. The V and J ends lost 4 bases and 5 bases, in that order; junction bases with no gene match: 6. From germline, CDR1 is SQVTM and CDR2 ANQGSEA. The CDR3 region has the DNA TGCAGCGTTGTGACAGGGGGATCCCACGAGCAGTACTTC. Amino acid sequence: CSVVTGGSHEQYF.